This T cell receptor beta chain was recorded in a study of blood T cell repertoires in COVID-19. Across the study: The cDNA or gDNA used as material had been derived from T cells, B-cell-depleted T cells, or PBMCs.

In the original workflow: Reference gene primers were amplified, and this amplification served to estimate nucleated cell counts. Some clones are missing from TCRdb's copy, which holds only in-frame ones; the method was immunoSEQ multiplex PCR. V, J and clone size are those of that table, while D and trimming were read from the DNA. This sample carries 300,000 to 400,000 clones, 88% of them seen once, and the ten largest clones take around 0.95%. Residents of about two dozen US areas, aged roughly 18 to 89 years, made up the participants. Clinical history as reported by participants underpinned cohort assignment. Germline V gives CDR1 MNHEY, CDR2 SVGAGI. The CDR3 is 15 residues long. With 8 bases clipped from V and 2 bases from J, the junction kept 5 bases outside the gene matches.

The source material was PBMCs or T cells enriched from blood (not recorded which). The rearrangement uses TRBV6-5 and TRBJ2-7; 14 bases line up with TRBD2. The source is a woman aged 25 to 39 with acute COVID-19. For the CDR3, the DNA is TGTGCCAGCGCGGCGACTAGCGGGGGGGCCTACGAGCAGTACTTC. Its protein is CASAATSGGAYEQYF.